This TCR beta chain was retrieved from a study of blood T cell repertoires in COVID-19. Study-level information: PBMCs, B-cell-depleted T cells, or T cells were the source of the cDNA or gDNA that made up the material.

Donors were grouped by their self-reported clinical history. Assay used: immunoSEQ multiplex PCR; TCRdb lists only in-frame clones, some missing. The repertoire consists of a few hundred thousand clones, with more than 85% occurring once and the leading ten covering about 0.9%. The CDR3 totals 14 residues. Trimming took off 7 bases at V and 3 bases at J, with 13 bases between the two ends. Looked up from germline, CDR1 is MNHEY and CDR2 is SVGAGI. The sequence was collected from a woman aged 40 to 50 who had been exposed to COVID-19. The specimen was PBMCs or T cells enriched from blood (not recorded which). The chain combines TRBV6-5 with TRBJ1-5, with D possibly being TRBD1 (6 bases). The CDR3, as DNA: TGTGCCAGCACCGTTGGACAGATCAATCAGCCCCAGCATTTT. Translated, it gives CASTVGQINQPQHF.